The rows below give T cell receptor beta chains drawn from one sample of a study of cytomegalovirus exposure and HLA in healthy donors. The protocol was immunoSEQ multiplex PCR, while the TCRdb copy is restricted to in-frame clones and leaves out a portion. Among roughly 70,000 clones listed, about 75% were seen once. Sequencing was performed on PBMCs. The origin of the receptors is a man between 65 and 80 years old in good health and CMV-seronegative. CDR3s include the opening cysteine and the closing phenylalanine or tryptophan. The order of the fields is J gene, clone size, V gene, D gene, CDR3 protein, CDR3 DNA. The D gene is left open where the match is weak. Expanded clones are given a class, and other clones once, few, many or no size at all.

TRBJ2-7	.	TRBV11-2	.	CASSLGLTASYEQYF	TGTGCCAGCAGCTTAGGACTAACCGCTTCCTACGAGCAGTACTTC
TRBJ1-1	.	TRBV7-9	.	CASSARTVNTEAFF	TGTGCCAGCAGCGCCAGGACAGTAAACACTGAAGCTTTCTTT
TRBJ2-7	.	TRBV15	TRBD1	CATSRDPGTGSGEQYF	TGTGCCACCAGCAGAGACCCGGGGACAGGAAGCGGCGAGCAGTACTTC
TRBJ2-3	.	TRBV7-9	TRBD2	CASSTTSGSTDTQYF	TGTGCCAGCAGCACGACTAGCGGGAGCACAGATACGCAGTATTTT
TRBJ2-4	.	TRBV15	TRBD2	CATRGGGAKNIQYF	TGTGCCACCAGGGGCGGGGGGGCCAAAAACATTCAGTACTTC
TRBJ1-1	.	TRBV28	TRBD1	CASSPRTGEAFF	TGTGCCAGCAGTCCCAGGACAGGAGAAGCTTTCTTT
TRBJ2-1	.	TRBV7-2	TRBD2	CASTPGLAFGEQFF	TGTGCCAGCACCCCGGGACTAGCGTTCGGAGAGCAGTTCTTC
TRBJ1-2	.	TRBV7-2	.	CASSLGGAAADLNGYTF	TGTGCCAGCAGCTTAGGGGGTGCGGCAGCGGATCTTAATGGCTACACCTTC
TRBJ2-3	.	TRBV5-8	.	CASSSSPLGVADTQYF	TGTGCCAGCAGCTCCTCTCCCCTAGGAGTCGCAGATACGCAGTATTTT
TRBJ2-1	once	TRBV7-9	.	CSSSFRGAEQFF	TGTTCCAGCAGCTTCAGGGGGGCTGAGCAGTTCTTC
TRBJ1-2	.	TRBV30	TRBD1	CAWSVSQGYGYTF	TGTGCCTGGAGTGTTTCACAGGGGTATGGCTACACCTTC
TRBJ1-5	.	TRBV19	.	CASSITGWNQPQHF	TGTGCCAGTAGTATTACCGGGTGGAATCAGCCCCAGCATTTT
TRBJ1-2	.	TRBV6-6	.	CASSYGGGGDDGYTF	TGTGCCAGCAGCTACGGGGGGGGAGGGGATGATGGCTACACCTTC
TRBJ2-3	.	TRBV7-9	TRBD2	CASSWTSGSTDTQYF	TGTGCCAGCAGCTGGACTAGCGGGAGCACAGATACGCAGTATTTT
TRBJ2-7	.	TRBV4-1	TRBD1	CASSPNRDRAWYEQYF	TGCGCCAGCAGCCCCAACCGGGACAGGGCTTGGTACGAGCAGTACTTC
TRBJ2-2	once	TRBV29-1	.	CSVDDSNTGELFF	TGCAGCGTTGACGACTCGAACACCGGGGAGCTGTTTTTT
TRBJ1-1	.	TRBV18	.	CASSPVAVMNTEAFF	TGTGCCAGCTCACCCGTCGCAGTGATGAACACTGAAGCTTTCTTT
TRBJ1-1	.	TRBV11-2	.	CASSRGQTMNTEAFF	TGTGCCAGCAGCCGTGGACAGACTATGAACACTGAAGCTTTCTTT
TRBJ2-1	once	TRBV2	TRBD1	CASSGQGPMHEQFF	TGTGCCAGCAGTGGACAGGGGCCTATGCATGAGCAGTTCTTC
TRBJ2-1	.	TRBV10-1	TRBD2	CASSPGTSGRANEQFF	TGCGCCAGCAGCCCCGGGACTAGCGGGAGGGCCAATGAGCAGTTCTTC
TRBJ2-6	few	TRBV28	.	CASTSKRSSGANVLTF	TGTGCCAGCACCAGCAAGAGGAGCTCTGGGGCCAACGTCCTGACTTTC
TRBJ2-1	.	TRBV6-5	.	CASSLTSVTYNEQFF	TGTGCCAGCAGTTTAACTAGTGTGACGTACAATGAGCAGTTCTTC
TRBJ1-6	.	TRBV5-8	.	CASGSYSPLHF	TGTGCCAGCGGGAGTTATTCACCCCTCCACTTT
TRBJ2-3	.	TRBV6-5	.	CASSYGAGAGSDTQYF	TGTGCCAGCAGTTACGGGGCGGGGGCAGGTTCAGATACGCAGTATTTT
TRBJ1-2	.	TRBV7-2	TRBD1	CASSLVSQGAPGGYTF	TGTGCCAGCAGCTTAGTGTCACAGGGGGCGCCAGGAGGCTACACCTTC
TRBJ2-5	.	TRBV29-1	.	CSVDKEETQYF	TGCAGCGTTGACAAGGAGGAGACCCAGTACTTC
TRBJ1-6	.	TRBV7-2	.	CASSLSSYNSPLHF	TGTGCCAGCAGCCTCAGCTCCTATAATTCACCCCTCCACTTT
TRBJ1-2	.	TRBV7-9	.	CASSTLGSRNYGYTF	TGTGCCAGCAGCACCCTCGGGTCCCGAAACTATGGCTACACCTTC
TRBJ2-1	.	TRBV30	.	CAWSVMGAHYNEQFF	TGTGCCTGGAGTGTAATGGGAGCTCACTACAATGAGCAGTTCTTC
TRBJ2-4	.	TRBV9	TRBD1	CASSSRQGVGNIQYF	TGTGCCAGCAGCTCGCGACAGGGGGTAGGGAACATTCAGTACTTC
TRBJ1-4	.	TRBV5-1	TRBD1	CASSLGGQRNEKLFF	TGCGCCAGCAGCTTGGGGGGACAGCGAAATGAAAAACTGTTTTTT
TRBJ2-5	.	TRBV10-1	TRBD2	CASSGTSGGYQETQYF	TGCGCCAGCAGTGGAACTAGCGGGGGGTACCAAGAGACCCAGTACTTC
TRBJ2-7	few	TRBV28	TRBD1	CASSLRDRPYEQYF	TGTGCCAGCAGTCTCAGGGACAGGCCTTACGAGCAGTACTTC
TRBJ1-2	.	TRBV19	.	CASTQSTAGYTF	TGTGCCAGTACCCAGAGTACAGCCGGCTACACCTTC
TRBJ1-2	once	TRBV11-2	TRBD1	CASSPGTGFGYTF	TGTGCCAGCAGCCCCGGGACAGGGTTCGGCTACACCTTC
TRBJ1-3	.	TRBV9	TRBD1	CASSVGAGQPGNTIYF	TGTGCCAGCAGCGTAGGGGCGGGACAGCCTGGAAACACCATATATTTT
TRBJ1-2	once	TRBV28	TRBD1	CASSLTGQGKGYTF	TGTGCCAGCAGTTTAACGGGACAGGGTAAAGGCTACACCTTC
TRBJ1-2	.	TRBV6-6	TRBD1	CASSFGTVDGYTF	TGTGCCAGCAGTTTCGGGACAGTCGATGGCTACACCTTC
TRBJ2-7	.	TRBV6-6	.	CASSYDGVSYEQYF	TGTGCCAGCAGTTACGACGGAGTATCCTACGAGCAGTACTTC
TRBJ2-5	once	TRBV7-9	TRBD1	CASSSYAGTGSGGTQYF	TGTGCCAGCAGCTCCTACGCTGGGACAGGGTCCGGTGGGACCCAGTACTTC
TRBJ2-3	.	TRBV5-1	.	CASSSYGSTDTQYF	TGCGCCAGCAGCTCTTACGGGAGTACAGATACGCAGTATTTT
TRBJ1-2	few	TRBV30	.	CAWNGGVSGYTF	TGTGCCTGGAACGGGGGAGTGAGTGGCTACACCTTC
TRBJ1-2	few	TRBV6-5	TRBD1	CASSLGQGIGYTF	TGTGCCAGCAGTTTAGGACAGGGGATTGGCTACACCTTC
TRBJ1-2	few	TRBV27	.	CASRPAKADYSLGGYTF	TGTGCCAGCAGACCCGCTAAGGCAGATTATTCCCTCGGGGGCTACACCTTC
TRBJ1-5	.	TRBV19	.	CASSKGGRGYNQPQHF	TGTGCCAGTAGTAAAGGAGGACGGGGATACAATCAGCCCCAGCATTTT